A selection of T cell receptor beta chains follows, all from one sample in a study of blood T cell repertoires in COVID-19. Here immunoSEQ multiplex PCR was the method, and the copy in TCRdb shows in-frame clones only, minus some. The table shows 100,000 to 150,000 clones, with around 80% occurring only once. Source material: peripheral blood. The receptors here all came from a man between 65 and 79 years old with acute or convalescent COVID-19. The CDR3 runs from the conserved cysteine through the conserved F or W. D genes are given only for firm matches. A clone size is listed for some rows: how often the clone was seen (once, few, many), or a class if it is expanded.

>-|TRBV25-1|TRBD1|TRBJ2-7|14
CASSKDREPYEQYF
TGTGCCAGCAGTAAAGACAGGGAGCCCTACGAGCAGTACTTC
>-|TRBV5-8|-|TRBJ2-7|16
CASSRAPTGRTYEQYF
TGTGCCAGCAGCCGGGCCCCAACAGGGCGAACCTACGAGCAGTACTTC
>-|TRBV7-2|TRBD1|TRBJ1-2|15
CASSSPGQGAFGYTF
TGTGCCAGCAGCTCACCGGGACAGGGGGCGTTTGGCTACACCTTC
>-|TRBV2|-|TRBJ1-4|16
CASMKYQGTTNEKLFF
TGTGCCAGCATGAAGTATCAGGGAACAACTAATGAAAAACTGTTTTTT
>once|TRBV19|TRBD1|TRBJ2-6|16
CASSGRTGSGANVLTF
TGTGCCAGTAGTGGACGGACAGGCTCTGGGGCCAACGTCCTGACTTTC
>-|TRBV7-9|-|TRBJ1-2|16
CASSHRFLNSDYGYTF
TGTGCCAGCAGCCATCGGTTTTTGAATTCTGACTATGGCTACACCTTC
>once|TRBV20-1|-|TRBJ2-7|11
CSARSGHEQYF
TGCAGTGCTAGATCAGGCCACGAGCAGTACTTC
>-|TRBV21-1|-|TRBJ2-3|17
CASNPLPGLGSGDTQYF
TGTGCCAGCAACCCCTTGCCGGGACTAGGTTCTGGAGATACGCAGTATTTT
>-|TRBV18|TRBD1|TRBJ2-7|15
CASSPPGQGSYEQYF
TGTGCCAGCTCCCCACCGGGACAGGGCTCCTACGAGCAGTACTTC
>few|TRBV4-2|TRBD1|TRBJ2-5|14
CASSQDKGAGTQYF
TGTGCCAGCAGCCAAGACAAGGGGGCGGGGACCCAGTACTTC
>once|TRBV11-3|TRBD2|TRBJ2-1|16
CASSPRTSGSIDEQFF
TGTGCCAGCAGCCCCCGGACTAGCGGGAGTATCGATGAGCAGTTCTTC
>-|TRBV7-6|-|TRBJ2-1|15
CASSSYLSSYNEQFF
TGTGCCAGCAGCTCATATTTGAGCTCCTACAATGAGCAGTTCTTC
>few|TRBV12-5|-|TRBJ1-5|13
CASGGDYNQPQHF
TGTGCTAGTGGGGGAGACTACAATCAGCCCCAGCATTTT
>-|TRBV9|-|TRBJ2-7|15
CASSVGGTGSYEQYF
TGTGCCAGCAGCGTAGGGGGGACTGGCTCCTACGAGCAGTACTTC
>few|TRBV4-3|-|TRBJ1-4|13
CASSRTDNEKLFF
TGCGCCAGCAGTCGAACAGACAATGAAAAACTGTTTTTT
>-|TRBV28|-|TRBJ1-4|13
CASSPRGGEKLFF
TGTGCCAGCAGTCCGAGAGGCGGTGAAAAACTGTTTTTT
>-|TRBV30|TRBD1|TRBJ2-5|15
CAWGVGTGVGVTQYF
TGTGCCTGGGGGGTCGGGACAGGGGTCGGCGTGACCCAGTACTTC
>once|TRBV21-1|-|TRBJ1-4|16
CASSPLGRTNNEKLFF
TGTGCCAGCAGCCCACTCGGCCGGACTAATAATGAAAAACTGTTTTTT
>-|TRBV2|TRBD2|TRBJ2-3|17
CASSERGLADRTDTQYF
TGTGCCAGCAGTGAAAGAGGACTAGCGGACCGCACAGATACGCAGTATTTT
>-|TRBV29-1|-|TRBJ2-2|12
CSVVANTGELFF
TGCAGCGTTGTAGCGAACACCGGGGAGCTGTTTTTT
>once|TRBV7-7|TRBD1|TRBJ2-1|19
CASSLPGQGSPSAYNEQFF
TGTGCCAGCAGCTTGCCGGGACAGGGGTCCCCAAGCGCCTACAATGAGCAGTTCTTC
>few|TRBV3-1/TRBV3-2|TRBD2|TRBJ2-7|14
CASSLGLAAYEQYF
TGTGCCAGCAGCCTCGGACTAGCGGCCTACGAGCAGTACTTC
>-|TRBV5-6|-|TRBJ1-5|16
CASSLARAGSNQPQHF
TGTGCCAGCAGCTTGGCCAGGGCTGGTAGCAATCAGCCCCAGCATTTT
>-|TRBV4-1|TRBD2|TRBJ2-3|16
CASSQDPSGSTDTQYF
TGCGCCAGCAGCCAAGATCCTAGCGGGAGCACAGATACGCAGTATTTT
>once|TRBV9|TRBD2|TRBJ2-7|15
CASSVGGEGPYEQYF
TGTGCCAGCAGCGTAGGAGGGGAGGGACCCTACGAGCAGTACTTC
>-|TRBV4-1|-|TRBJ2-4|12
CASSQEVGERYF
TGCGCCAGCAGCCAAGAGGTGGGAGAACGGTACTTC
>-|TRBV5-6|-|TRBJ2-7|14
CASSIGGDSYEQYF
TGTGCCAGCAGCATAGGGGGGGATTCCTACGAGCAGTACTTC
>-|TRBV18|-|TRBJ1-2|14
CASSPGGTTNGYTF
TGTGCCAGCTCGCCAGGAGGGACCACCAATGGCTACACCTTC
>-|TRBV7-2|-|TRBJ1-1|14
CASSLAGADTEAFF
TGTGCCAGCAGCTTGGCAGGGGCGGACACTGAAGCTTTCTTT
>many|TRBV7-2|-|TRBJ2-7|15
CASSFDSLGSYEQYF
TGTGCCAGCAGCTTTGACAGCCTTGGATCATACGAGCAGTACTTC
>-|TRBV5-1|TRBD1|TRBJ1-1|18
CASSLGGQGASRATEAFF
TGCGCCAGCAGCTTGGGTGGACAGGGGGCCTCGAGGGCCACTGAAGCTTTCTTT
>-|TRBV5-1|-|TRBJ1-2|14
CASSEVTSSYGYTF
TGCGCCAGCAGCGAGGTTACCTCTTCCTATGGCTACACCTTC
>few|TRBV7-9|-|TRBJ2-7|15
CASSLATGTEWEQYF
TGTGCCAGCAGCTTAGCAACCGGGACTGAGTGGGAGCAGTACTTC
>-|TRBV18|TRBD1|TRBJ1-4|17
CASSPSESGTGKEKLFF
TGTGCCAGCTCACCAAGTGAATCTGGGACAGGGAAAGAAAAACTGTTTTTT
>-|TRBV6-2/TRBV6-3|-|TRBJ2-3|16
CASSSIAGWDTDTQYF
TGTGCCAGCAGTTCGATTGCGGGATGGGACACAGATACGCAGTATTTT
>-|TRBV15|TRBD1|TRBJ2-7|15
CATSRGTGGGYEQYF
TGTGCCACCAGCAGAGGGACAGGGGGCGGCTACGAGCAGTACTTC
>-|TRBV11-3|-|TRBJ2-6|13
CASSSPGANVLTF
TGTGCCAGCAGCTCCCCAGGGGCCAACGTCCTGACTTTC
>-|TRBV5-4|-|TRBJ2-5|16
CASSFRTGRGQETQYF
TGTGCCAGCAGCTTCCGGACAGGGAGGGGGCAAGAGACCCAGTACTTC
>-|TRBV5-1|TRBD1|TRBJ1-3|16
CASSLGGTGPGNTIYF
TGCGCCAGCAGCTTGGGGGGGACAGGACCTGGAAACACCATATATTTT
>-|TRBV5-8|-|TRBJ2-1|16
CASTLGVGSLYNEQFF
TGTGCCAGCACCCTTGGGGTCGGGAGCTTGTACAATGAGCAGTTCTTC
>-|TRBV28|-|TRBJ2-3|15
CASILGLAGMGTQYF
-
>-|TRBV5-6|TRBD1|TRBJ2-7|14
CASSQGTGSYEQYF
TGTGCCAGCAGCCAGGGGACAGGTTCCTACGAGCAGTACTTC
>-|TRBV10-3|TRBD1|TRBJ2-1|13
CATTGQGILEQFF
TGTGCCACGACGGGACAGGGGATCTTGGAGCAGTTCTTC
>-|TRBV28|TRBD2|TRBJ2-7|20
CASSFAQLAGGPTSSYEQYF
TGTGCCAGCAGTTTCGCTCAACTAGCGGGAGGCCCTACCAGCTCCTACGAGCAGTACTTC
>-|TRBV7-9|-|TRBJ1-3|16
CASSTQTGSSGNTIYF
TGTGCCAGCAGTACCCAGACAGGTAGCTCTGGAAACACCATATATTTT
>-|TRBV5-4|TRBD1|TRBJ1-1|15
CASSWGQQINTEAFF
TGTGCCAGCAGCTGGGGACAGCAGATAAACACTGAAGCTTTCTTT
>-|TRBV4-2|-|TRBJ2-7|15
CASSRNSQLTYEQYF
TGTGCCAGCAGCCGGAACAGCCAACTTACCTACGAGCAGTACTTC
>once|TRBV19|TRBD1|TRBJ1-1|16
CASTIWGQGVGTEAFF
TGTGCCAGTACCATCTGGGGACAGGGTGTAGGAACTGAAGCTTTCTTT